This TCR beta chain appears in the sequencing data of a study of T-cell reconstitution after alpha-beta-depleted transplantation in children. V shed 2 bases, J shed 0 bases, and the junction held 4 bases outside the gene matches. CDR1 and CDR2 (germline): SGHRS, YFSETQ. CDR3 length: 15 residues. Molecular barcoding with unique molecular identifiers was used for the TCRbeta library. In TCRdb, the PCR reads were re-called with MiXCR into one record per CDR3 protein. In the table there are 250,000 to 400,000 distinct CDR3 sequences, around 20% of which are singletons. The source of this sequence is a male patient aged 10-17 years who had a stem cell transplant for acute lymphoblastic leukemia, so the T cells may come from the graft donor. The source material was PBMCs, mostly from graft donor cells, sampled 180 days after TCRalphabeta/CD19-depleted stem cell transplant. This chain uses TRBV5-1 with TRBJ1-2; 7 bases line up with TRBD1. The CDR3 is CASSFSGGANYGYTF. CDR3 DNA: TGCGCCAGCAGCTTCTCAGGGGGAGCTAACTATGGCTACACCTTC. Based on the CDR3 plus reference TRBV5-1 and TRBJ1-2, the full variable domain is KAGVTQTPRYLIKTRGQQVTLSCSPISGHRSVSWYQQTPGQGLQFLFEYFSETQRNKGNFPGRFSGRQFSNSRSEMNVSTLELGDSALYLCASSFSGGANYGYTFGSGTRLTVV.